These 20 T cell receptor beta chains were all obtained from the same sample, sequenced in a study of CD8 T cells in Susac syndrome. RNA, at about 0.45 to 1 ug, was reverse transcribed with random hexamers. Using its own MiXCR run on the immunoSEQ multiplex PCR reads, TCRdb lists one record per CDR3 protein. Of 130,000 or so distinct CDR3 sequences listed, approximately 89% were seen once; the top ten hold 0.24%. Input material: CD8+ T cells from PBMCs. The source is a human donor with multiple sclerosis.

This clonotype appeared once. V gene TRBV27 combines with J gene TRBJ2-5; D is possibly TRBD2 (6 bases). Germline CDR1 reads MNHEY; CDR2 reads SMNVEV (reference sequence). This CDR3 region has 19 residues. Trimming stripped 3 bases from V and 5 bases from J, with 28 bases between. The CDR3 sequence: CASSFPQTLLTSFAETQYF. CDR3 sequence (DNA): TGTGCCAGCAGTTTCCCGCAGACCCTATTGACTAGTTTTGCGGAGACCCAGTACTTC.

The V and J genes are TRBV11-2 and TRBJ1-2; 8 bases line up with TRBD1. The CDR3 has 16 residues. Losses at the gene ends were 5 bases for V and 1 base for J; bases not matched to a gene: 9. Germline-derived CDR1 and CDR2 are SGHAT and FQNNGV. Written as DNA, the CDR3 is TGTGCCAGCAGCGTAAATTCAGGGGGCCATAACTATGGCTACACCTTC. Translation: CASSVNSGGHNYGYTF.

The chain links TRBV29-1 to TRBJ2-7, with TRBD2 identical over 7 bases. This CDR3 spans 12 amino acids. The ends lost 5 bases at V and 2 bases at J; junction bases unmatched: 3. In germline, CDR1 is SQVTM, CDR2 ANQGSEA. Here the CDR3 DNA reads TGCAGCGTTAGAGCGGGGACCTACGAGCAGTACTTC. It is translated as CSVRAGTYEQYF.

This sequence joins TRBV28 and TRBJ2-3; TRBD1 agrees at 9 bases. CDR3 size: 14 residues. After removal of 5 bases from V and 1 base from J, the junction contained 1 base not matched to a gene. Germline V gene sequence: CDR1 MDHEN, CDR2 SYDVKM. The CDR3 coding sequence is TGTGCCAGCAGTAGGGACAGGGGCACAGATACGCAGTATTTT. Its translation: CASSRDRGTDTQYF. The entire variable domain, with the rest obtained from reference TRBV28 and TRBJ2-3, is as follows: DVKVTQSSRYLVKRTGEKVFLECVQDMDHENMFWYRQDPGLGLRLIYFSYDVKMKEKGDIPEGYSVSREKKERFSLILESASTNQTSMYLCASSRDRGTDTQYFGPGTRLTVL.

This chain uses TRBV27 with TRBJ2-5, with a tentative D call TRBD2 (6 bases). V was shortened by 5 bases and J by 2 bases, with 15 bases between the two germline ends. The CDR3 runs to 15 residues. The germline gives CDR1 MNHEY, CDR2 SMNVEV (reference sequence). CDR3 amino acids: CASSASRGGQETQYF. CDR3 nucleotide sequence: TGTGCCAGCAGTGCTTCGAGGGGAGGACAAGAGACCCAGTACTTC.

In its sample, this clonotype was seen once. The chain recombines TRBV4-1 with TRBJ1-1; D not certain. Germline-derived CDR1 and CDR2 are MGHRA and YSYEKL. CDR3 size: 16 residues. Trimming left V 0 bases short and J 6 bases short, with 17 bases between. The DNA of the CDR3 is TGCGCCAGCAGCCAAGATTCCGCCAGCTACACCCCTGAAGCTTTCTTT. Its translation: CASSQDSASYTPEAFF.

V and J are TRBV6-5 and TRBJ2-2, with D tentatively TRBD2 (6 bases). Germline V CDR1 and CDR2: MNHEY, SVGAGI. V was pared by 0 bases and J by 4 bases, with 15 bases between. This CDR3 contains 17 residues. DNA of the CDR3: TGTGCCAGCAGTTACTCGATGGGGGAGGCCTTCACCGGGGAGCTGTTTTTT. Translation: CASSYSMGEAFTGELFF.

The rearrangement uses TRBV24-1 and TRBJ2-1, with D possibly being TRBD1 or TRBD2 (5 bases each). Germline V gene sequence: CDR1 KGHDR, CDR2 SFDVKD. Trimming took off 4 bases at V and 2 bases at J, with 11 bases between the two ends. The CDR3 has 15 amino acids. CDR3 amino acids: CATSDGTSTYNEQFF. The CDR3 bases are TGTGCCACCAGTGACGGGACCTCTACCTACAATGAGCAGTTCTTC.

V is TRBV12-3 or TRBV12-4 and J is TRBJ2-1; 8 bases agree with TRBD2. After removal of 5 bases from V and 2 bases from J, the junction contained 5 bases not matched to a gene. The CDR3 loop spans 15 amino acids. The CDR3 here is CASSRPGGTYNEQFF. CDR3 nucleotide sequence: TGTGCCAGCAGTCGACCGGGAGGGACCTACAATGAGCAGTTCTTC.

In nucleotides, the CDR3 is TGTGCCAGCAGCTTAGCACAGGGGGGGCCTGAAGCTTTCTTT. This codes for CASSLAQGGPEAFF. The V gene is TRBV7-2, the J gene TRBJ1-1; 8 bases fit TRBD1. The germline V gene encodes CDR1 SGHTA and CDR2 FQGNSA. V lost 0 bases and J lost 6; bases outside the gene matches: 3. This CDR3 spans 14 amino acids.

The V and J genes are TRBV12-3 or TRBV12-4 and TRBJ1-1; D is ambiguous. The CDR3 runs to 14 residues. The V and J ends lost 6 bases and 0 bases respectively, with 11 bases between them. CDR3 amino acids: CASSPSRVNTEAFF. CDR3 in DNA: TGTGCCAGCAGCCCCAGTAGGGTGAACACTGAAGCTTTCTTT.

V usage is TRBV20-1 and J usage is TRBJ2-5, with 14 bases aligning to TRBD2. Per germline, CDR1 DFQATT and CDR2 SNEGSKA (reference sequence). The CDR3 length is 17 residues. The J segment lost 5 bases and the V segment lost 4 bases, leaving 12 bases of the junction unmatched. CDR3: CSAIPEGLAGVRETQYF. As DNA, the CDR3 is TGCAGTGCTATACCGGAGGGACTAGCGGGAGTTAGGGAGACCCAGTACTTC.

V gene TRBV14 combines with J gene TRBJ2-7; TRBD1 agrees at 8 bases. Germline assignment: CDR1 SGHDN and CDR2 FVKESK. This CDR3 has 15 residues. V lost 4 bases, J lost 0 bases, and 5 bases stayed unmatched. The CDR3 DNA reads as TGTGCCAGCAGCCTCCGGGACAGGAGCTCCTACGAGCAGTACTTC. Translated, it gives CASSLRDRSSYEQYF.

This chain uses TRBV5-6 with TRBJ2-7; D is unresolved. The germline V gene encodes CDR1 SGHDT and CDR2 YYEEEE. The CDR3 runs 14 residues. V lost 0 bases and J lost 4, with 11 bases in between. CDR3 in amino acids: CASSLVLASYEQYF. The CDR3 DNA is TGTGCCAGCAGCTTGGTGCTGGCCTCTTACGAGCAGTACTTC. Supplemented by reference TRBV5-6 and TRBJ2-7, the full variable domain reads DAGVTQSPTHLIKTRGQQVTLRCSPKSGHDTVSWYQQALGQGPQFIFQYYEEEERQRGNFPDRFSGHQFPNYSSELNVNALLLGDSALYLCASSLVLASYEQYFGPGTRLTVT.

The V and J genes are TRBV27 and TRBJ2-7, with 7 bases that match TRBD2. The V gene end was trimmed by 3 bases and the J gene end by 5 bases; junction bases not matched to a gene: 7. The CDR3 runs to 14 residues. Looked up from germline, CDR1 is MNHEY and CDR2 is SMNVEV (reference sequence). CDR3 residues: CASSLSTSVHEQYF. The CDR3 DNA follows: TGTGCCAGCAGTTTGTCAACTAGCGTCCACGAGCAGTACTTC.

V is TRBV27 and J is TRBJ2-1, with 8 bases identical to TRBD1. Trimming cost V 3 bases and J 8 bases; bases outside gene matches: 6. This CDR3 is built from 14 residues. Germline CDR1 and CDR2: MNHEY and SMNVEV (reference sequence). In DNA, the CDR3 is TGTGCCAGCAGTTTCGACCAGGGGGCCGATGAGCAGTTCTTC. Translation: CASSFDQGADEQFF.

V and J are TRBV30 and TRBJ1-1; D may be TRBD1 (5 bases). Trimming shortened V by 4 bases and J by 2 bases, and 11 bases separated the two germline ends. The CDR3 totals 13 residues. Germline CDR1 GTSNPN, CDR2 SVGIG (reference sequence). CDR3 protein: CAWTRDVNTEAFF. In nucleotides, the CDR3 is TGTGCCTGGACTAGGGACGTCAACACTGAAGCTTTCTTT.

As concerns this clonotype: Compared with germline, one end of the junction differs, possibly owing to a read error. The genes are TRBV28 and TRBJ2-3, with D perhaps matching TRBD2 (6 bases). The germline CDR1 and CDR2 sequences are MDHEN and SYDVKM. The CDR3 covers 14 residues. The CDR3 sequence: CASSGLPWDSVLHF. DNA for the CDR3: TGTGCCAGCAGTGGCCTTCCTTGGGACTCCGTACTGCATTTT. Based on the CDR3 plus reference TRBV28 and TRBJ2-3, the full variable domain is DVKVTQSSRYLVKRTGEKVFLECVQDMDHENMFWYRQDPGLGLRLIYFSYDVKMKEKGDIPEGYSVSREKKERFSLILESASTNQTSMYLCASSGLPWDSVLHFGPGTRLTVL.

This chain links TRBV15 with TRBJ1-1; no clear D. The CDR3 extends over 14 amino acids. Between the trimmed V and J ends, which lost 3 bases and 4 bases, there was a span of 12 bases. The germline gives CDR1 LNHNV, CDR2 YYDKDF (reference sequence). The CDR3 DNA reads TGTGCCACCAGCAGCAGTATTTCCGCCACTGAAGCTTTCTTT. Protein product: CATSSSISATEAFF.

This clonotype was counted a few times. The junction departs from germline at one end; a sequencing error may be responsible. The rearrangement joins TRBV5-1 to TRBJ1-1; D is ambiguous. Germline V gives CDR1 SGHRS, CDR2 YFSETQ. CDR3 length: 13 amino acids. The CDR3 DNA reads as TGTGCCAGCAGCTTAGCGGGGAACACTGAAGCTTTCTTT. As protein: CASSLAGNTEAFF. The full variable domain, with the rest looked up from reference TRBV5-1 and TRBJ1-1, is KAGVTQTPRYLIKTRGQQVTLSCSPISGHRSVSWYQQTPGQGLQFLFEYFSETQRNKGNFPGRFSGRQFSNSRSEMNVSTLELGDSALYLCASSLAGNTEAFFGQGTRLTVV.